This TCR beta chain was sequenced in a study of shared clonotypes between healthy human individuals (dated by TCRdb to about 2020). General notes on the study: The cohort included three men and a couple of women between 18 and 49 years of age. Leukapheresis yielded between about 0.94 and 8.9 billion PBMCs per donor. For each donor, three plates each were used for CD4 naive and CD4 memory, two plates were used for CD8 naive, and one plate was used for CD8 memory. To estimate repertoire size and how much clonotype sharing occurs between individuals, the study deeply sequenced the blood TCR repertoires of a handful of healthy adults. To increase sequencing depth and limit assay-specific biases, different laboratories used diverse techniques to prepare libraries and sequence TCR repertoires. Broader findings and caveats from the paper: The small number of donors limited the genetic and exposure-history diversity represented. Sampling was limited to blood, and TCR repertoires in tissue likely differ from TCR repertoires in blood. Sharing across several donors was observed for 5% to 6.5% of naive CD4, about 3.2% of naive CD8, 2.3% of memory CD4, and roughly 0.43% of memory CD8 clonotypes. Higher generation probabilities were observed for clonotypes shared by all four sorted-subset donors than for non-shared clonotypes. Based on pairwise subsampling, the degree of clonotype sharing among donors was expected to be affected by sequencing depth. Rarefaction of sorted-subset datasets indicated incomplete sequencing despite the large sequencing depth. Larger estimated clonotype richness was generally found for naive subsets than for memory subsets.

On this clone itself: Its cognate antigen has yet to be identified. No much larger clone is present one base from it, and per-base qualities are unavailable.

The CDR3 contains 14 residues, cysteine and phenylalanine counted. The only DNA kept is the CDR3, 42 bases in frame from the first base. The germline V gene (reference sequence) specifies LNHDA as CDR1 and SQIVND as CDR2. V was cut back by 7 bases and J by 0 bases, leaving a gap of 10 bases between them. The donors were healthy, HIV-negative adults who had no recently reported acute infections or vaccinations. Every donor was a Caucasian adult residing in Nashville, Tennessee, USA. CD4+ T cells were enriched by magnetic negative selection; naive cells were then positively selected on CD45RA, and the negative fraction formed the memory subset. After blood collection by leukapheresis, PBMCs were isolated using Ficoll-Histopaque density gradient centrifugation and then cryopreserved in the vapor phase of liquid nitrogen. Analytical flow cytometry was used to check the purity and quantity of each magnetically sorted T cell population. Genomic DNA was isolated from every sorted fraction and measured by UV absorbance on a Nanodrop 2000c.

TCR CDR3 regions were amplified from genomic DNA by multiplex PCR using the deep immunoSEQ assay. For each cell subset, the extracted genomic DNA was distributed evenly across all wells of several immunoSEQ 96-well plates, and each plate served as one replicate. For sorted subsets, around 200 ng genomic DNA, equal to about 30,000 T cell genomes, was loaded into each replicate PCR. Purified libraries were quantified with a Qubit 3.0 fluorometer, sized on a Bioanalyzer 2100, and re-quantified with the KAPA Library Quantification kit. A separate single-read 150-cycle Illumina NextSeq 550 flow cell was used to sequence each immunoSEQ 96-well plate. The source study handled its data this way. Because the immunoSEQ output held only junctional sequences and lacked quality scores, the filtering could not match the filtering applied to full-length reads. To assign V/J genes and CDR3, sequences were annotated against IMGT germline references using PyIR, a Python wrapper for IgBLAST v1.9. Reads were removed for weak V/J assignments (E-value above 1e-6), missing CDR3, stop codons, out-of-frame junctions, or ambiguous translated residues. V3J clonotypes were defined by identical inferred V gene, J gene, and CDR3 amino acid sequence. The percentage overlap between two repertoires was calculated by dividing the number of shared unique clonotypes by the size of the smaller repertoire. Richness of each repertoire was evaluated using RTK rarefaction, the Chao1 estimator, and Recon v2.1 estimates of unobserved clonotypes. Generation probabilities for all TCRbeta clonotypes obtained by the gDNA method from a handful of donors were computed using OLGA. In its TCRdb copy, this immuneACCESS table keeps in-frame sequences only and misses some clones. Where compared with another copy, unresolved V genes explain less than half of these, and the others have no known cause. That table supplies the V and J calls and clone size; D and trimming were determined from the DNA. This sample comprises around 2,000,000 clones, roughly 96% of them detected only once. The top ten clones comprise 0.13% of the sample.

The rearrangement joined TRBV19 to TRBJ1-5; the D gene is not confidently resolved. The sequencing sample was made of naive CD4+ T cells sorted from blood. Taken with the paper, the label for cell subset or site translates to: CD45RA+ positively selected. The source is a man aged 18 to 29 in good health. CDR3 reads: CASTKDYSNQPQHF. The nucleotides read TGTGCCAGTACGAAGGATTATAGCAATCAGCCCCAGCATTTT.